The present entry profiles one T cell receptor (beta chain) with its context. What antigen it recognizes has not been identified. This entry comes from a study of cytomegalovirus exposure and HLA in healthy donors (dated by TCRdb to about 2017). With regard to the full study: According to an earlier analysis of several hundred of the donors, about 190 million T cells yielded 117 million unique TCR beta sequences and about 300 Gb of sequence data. About 310 gigabases of sequencing data and approximately 80 million unique TCR sequences were included in an early release covering several hundred HLA-typed donors. The genetic ancestry cluster associated with self-reported Caucasian donors included around 76% of the roughly 360 genotyped donors. The study aimed to test whether cataloging public T cell receptors could reveal signatures of past pathogen exposure. The T cell repertoires of some 700 subjects were profiled by immunosequencing and related to cytomegalovirus serostatus. Besides the first cohort of roughly 700 subjects, a separate validation cohort made up of over 95 different subjects was used. To predict cytomegalovirus infection status, the study combined high-throughput TCR immunosequencing, statistical association of individual TCRs with disease status, and machine learning. A later analysis re-analyzed previously published TCR beta repertoires from 650 to 800 donors and added high-resolution HLA genotyping to study TCR occurrence patterns. Rather than using new phenotypic data, the later analysis identified candidate immune exposures from TCR beta sequences and from how often those sequences occurred across donors. An earlier analysis of several hundred of the donors applied high-throughput TCR beta sequencing to assess whether each TCR beta V gene segment acted as functional or pseudogenic. Donor age, sex, ethnicity and CMV serostatus were compiled alongside the repertoire data. A later genetic analysis took genome-wide SNP genotypes for about 55% of the 666 donors and used that subset as a discovery cohort. All discovery cohort repertoires had been generated using a single sequencing platform. Class I and class II HLA loci were covered by the typing at four-digit resolution. The number of donors typed differed by locus, with roughly 620-630 for A, B, C, DRB1 and DQB1, more than 500 for DQA1, 600 to 610 for DPA1, and some 450 for DPB1. Several DR-DQ haplotypes were treated as single units for association and clustering because of strong linkage in the cohort. Among about 400 genotyped donors of the cohort, an average of roughly 230,000 unique TCR beta nucleotide sequences was sequenced per donor, of which about 18% were non-productive.

Overall study outcomes, separate from this receptor: Linkage disequilibrium might explain the correlated functional status among segregating V segments, but an unknown experimental factor could not be ruled out. In a later analysis, some 17,000 TCR beta sequences were associated with specific HLA alleles at a false discovery rate of 0.05. Three of the identified cytomegalovirus-associated TCR beta chains were confirmed in vitro to be specific for cytomegalovirus antigens. Sequencing depth was assumed to be roughly uniform across donors in the presence/absence analyses, though that assumption may not hold. An earlier analysis of around 500 of the donors showed that most TCR beta V segments appeared in productive rearrangements either about 87% or about 30% of the time, which broadly matched IMGT annotations. A cluster of highly shared sequence variants was judged likely to represent a technical artifact of the sequencing pipeline. Some IMGT-functional V segments, including TRBV6-2 and TRBV6-3, could not be distinguished by the 87-base-pair reads and were therefore excluded. This cohort had only TCR beta chains sequenced, and the lack of alpha or paired-chain data limited which features could be detected. A total of roughly 160 TCR beta chains were listed by the study as associated with cytomegalovirus. A later genetic analysis reported fewer N-insertions in productive TCRs among donors in an Asian-associated ancestry cluster than the roughly 670-donor mean. Most TCR sequences were observed very rarely across donors, whereas some public TCRs were present in many individuals. The classifier was reported to diagnose cytomegalovirus status with high specificity and sensitivity in both the original cohort and the validation cohort. Because counts were too low, about 18 rarely observed V segments, including chromosome 9 orphons, were excluded from the earlier analysis of around 590 of the donors. CMV serostatus was the only immune exposure information available for the cohort. According to a later analysis, TCR association rates differed among HLA loci, with DRB1 alleles showing the most associated TCRs and HLA-C alleles showing the fewest. The authors suggested that the approach could potentially be generalized to other disease states and immunological phenotypes. Several of the top co-occurrence clusters appeared to be linked to parvovirus B19, influenza, CMV and Epstein-Barr virus, according to a later analysis. In a later genetic analysis, a missense DCLRE1C variant was associated with V-gene and J-gene trimming of TCR beta chains, and the association was replicated in an independent cohort. Because some donors lacked HLA typing at each locus, the association tests relied only on the typed subset. Most CMV-associated TCR beta chains appeared to be HLA-restricted in a later analysis, and the HLA associations seemed to be driven largely by CMV exposure. A further reported finding was that TCR beta sequences accurately predicted the HLA-A and HLA-B alleles for most subjects in the first cohort. When HLA alleles, especially DR and DQ, strongly co-occurred, attributing TCR associations to individual alleles was difficult. Compared with equally common non-associated chains, HLA-associated TCR beta chains in a later analysis were more clonally expanded and had lower generation probabilities.

Libraries were prepared through the immunoSEQ multiplex PCR assay. The multiplex PCR relied on a mix of 60 forward primers for TCR Vbeta segments and 13 reverse primers for TCR Jbeta segments. A multiplex PCR assay on genomic DNA amplified the CDR3 region of rearranged TCR beta genes. On the Illumina HiSeq System, the amplified TCR beta libraries were sequenced as 87-base-pair reads. Per the authors' processing: A later analysis counted approximately 84 million unique TCR beta chains across the 500 to 850 repertoires, and about 10 million of these chains were shared by at least two donors. A nearest-neighbor algorithm error-corrected the raw reads and collapsed the reads into unique sequences, merging closely related sequences to remove PCR and sequencing errors. To assign V, D and J gene segments, CDR3 sequences were aligned to IMGT reference sequences. For a sequence to be retained, a match of at least six nucleotides was required to both a V gene segment and a J gene segment. A rearrangement counted as productive if the CDR3 had no stop codons and remained in frame with V and J, and every other rearrangement counted as non-productive. CDR3 was defined according to IMGT convention as the region running from the second conserved V-encoded cysteine to the conserved J-encoded phenylalanine. Sequences without an unambiguous match to a single V gene segment were excluded from the earlier analysis of about 600 of the donors. An earlier analysis of a few hundred of the donors classified V segments as functional when productive rearrangements were above 56.7% and as segregating when the standard deviation between donors was above 5%. To diagnose cytomegalovirus status from the catalog of TCR beta chain sequences, a statistical classification framework was built. V and J gene assignment, in a later analysis, came from comparing TCR nucleotide sequences with IMGT/GENE-DB human TR gene sequences. The TCRdist pipeline was used in a later analysis to assign CDR3 sequences and most-parsimonious VDJ recombination scenarios. In a later analysis, each TCR beta chain was defined by its CDR3 amino acid sequence together with its V-gene family, and reads without a unique V-gene family were excluded. As a way to deal with suspected cross-contamination and a sequencing artifact, a later analysis dropped hundreds of nucleotide sequences that were highly shared and had low generation probability. A later analysis calculated a clonal expansion index for each public chain from normalized within-repertoire ranks of inferred template counts. Generation probabilities in a later analysis came from a VDJ recombination model fitted to out-of-frame rearrangements, and those results were checked against IGoR. In a later analysis, hypergeometric tests were used to score TCR-TCR, TCR-HLA and TCR-CMV co-occurrence, with a repertoire-size bias correction applied to TCR pairs. False discovery rates were estimated in a later analysis by permuting HLA or CMV assignments 20 times. In a later analysis, co-occurring TCRs were grouped using DBSCAN, with TCRdist sequence similarity added in when clustering inside HLA-allele-positive subsets. For co-occurrence clustering, repertoires with fewer than 30,000 or more than 120,000 public chains were excluded, along with 4 to 6 repertoires with anomalous nucleotide sharing. What TCRdb holds here is the immuneACCESS table cut down to in-frame rearrangements. Part of the clones is not present; checked against another copy, under half of the missing clones reflect an unresolved V gene, and the others are unexplained. V and J calls and clone size are those listed in that table; D and trimming were worked out from the DNA. In this sample's table one finds 200,000 to 250,000 clones. The biggest ten clones account for approximately 0.98% of the sample.

The cohort was made up of about 610 healthy bone marrow donors. At the time of sampling, every cohort member was nominally healthy, though immune exposures that went unrecorded were likely present. The donor tested CMV seropositive, placing the donor among the 310 or so seropositive members of the cohort. Each donor provided a peripheral blood sample, and peripheral blood mononuclear cells were used for TCR beta sequencing. Genomic DNA was extracted from the blood cell samples with the Qiagen DNeasy Blood Extraction Kit. Germline trimming amounts to 5 bases on V and 4 bases on J, with 10 as the count of junction bases outside the gene matches. From a lookup of the germline V gene, CDR1 and CDR2 are MDHEN and SYDVKM. From the cysteine through the phenylalanine, the CDR3 covers 17 amino acids. Only the CDR3 portion is preserved as DNA: 51 bases, with reading frame beginning at the first base.

The sample was PBMCs. The TCR originated in a woman between 25 and 40 years old in good health and CMV-seropositive. This sequence uses TRBV28 and TRBJ2-5; 13 bases in between match TRBD2. The bases read TGTGCCAGCAGTCAACCTTCACTAGCGGGAGGGGGAGAGACCCAGTACTTC. The encoded protein is CASSQPSLAGGGETQYF.